What follows are 32 T cell receptor beta chains derived from one specimen sequenced in a study of CD8 T cells in Susac syndrome. Random hexamers were used to reverse transcribe an amount of roughly 0.5 to 1 ug RNA. TCRdb itself ran the immunoSEQ multiplex PCR reads through MiXCR, one entry per CDR3 protein. This sample yields around 130,000 distinct CDR3 sequences, of which around 75% are seen a single time; approximately 0.51% belongs to the top ten. Sequencing was done on a sample of CD8+ T cells from PBMCs. All receptors come from a human donor with multiple sclerosis.

The chain couples TRBV5-1 to TRBJ1-1; D unresolved. The CDR3 is made up of 14 amino acids. V was shortened by 2 bases and J by 6 bases, with 14 bases between the two germline ends. Germline V gene data show CDR1 as SGHRS and CDR2 as YFSETQ. CDR3 loop: CASSFGQGLPEAFF. As DNA, the CDR3 is TGCGCCAGCAGCTTCGGGCAAGGGTTACCTGAAGCTTTCTTT.

The rearrangement joins TRBV4-1 to TRBJ1-1, with D maybe TRBD1 (5 bases). Germline CDR1 reads MGHRA; CDR2 reads YSYEKL. V was trimmed by 3 bases and J by 5 bases, leaving 13 bases between them. The CDR3 totals 14 residues. CDR3 nucleotide sequence: TGCGCCAGCAGCCACCTTCCAGGGACGACTGAAGCTTTCTTT. Its protein is CASSHLPGTTEAFF.

The chain uses TRBV5-8 and TRBJ2-2; 7 bases line up with TRBD1. V dropped 7 bases and J dropped 0; count of bases not matched to a gene: 12. In germline, CDR1 is SGHTS, CDR2 YDEGEE. The CDR3 sequence is 17 residues long. CDR3 sequence: CASSHQGTAPNTGELFF. CDR3 DNA: TGTGCCAGCTCGCACCAGGGGACAGCCCCGAACACCGGGGAGCTGTTTTTT.

This rearrangement joins TRBV6-4 to TRBJ2-1; 7 bases agree with TRBD2. Trimming cost V 2 bases and J 9 bases; bases outside gene matches: 10. Germline V gene data show CDR1 as MRHNA and CDR2 as SNTAGT. The CDR3 consists of 15 residues. This chain's CDR3 is CASSDGRAARGEQFF. In DNA form, the CDR3 reads TGTGCCAGCAGTGACGGGAGGGCAGCACGGGGTGAGCAGTTCTTC.

This chain joins TRBV4-1 and TRBJ1-5; TRBD1 is a possible D gene (5 bases). The CDR3 contains 19 residues. Germline V gene data show CDR1 as MGHRA and CDR2 as YSYEKL. Trimming took off 5 bases at V and 4 bases at J, with 27 bases between the two ends. CDR3 loop: CASSERSGGRAGPNQPQHF. The CDR3 region has the DNA TGCGCCAGCAGCGAAAGGTCCGGGGGGAGGGCTGGGCCAAATCAGCCCCAGCATTTT.

The chain links TRBV2 to TRBJ2-2; 16 nucleotides match TRBD2. V shed 0 bases, J shed 6 bases, and the junction held 1 base outside the gene matches. Per germline, CDR1 SNHLY and CDR2 FYNNEI. The CDR3 spans 17 residues. Written as DNA, the CDR3 is TGTGCCAGCAGTGAAGCGGGACTAGCGGGAGGGGCCGGGGAGCTGTTTTTT. This gives the protein CASSEAGLAGGAGELFF.

V gene TRBV30 combines with J gene TRBJ1-1; D remains ambiguous. V was trimmed by 0 bases and J by 6 bases, leaving 5 bases between them. This CDR3 region has 11 residues. CDR1 is GTSNPN, CDR2 SVGIG, per germline (reference sequence). The CDR3: CAWSVLAEAFF. DNA of the CDR3: TGTGCCTGGAGTGTACTCGCTGAAGCTTTCTTT.

This clonotype was detected only once. The chain combines TRBV11-2 with TRBJ2-2, with no clear D. The germline gives CDR1 SGHAT, CDR2 FQNNGV. Trimming shortened V by 0 bases and J by 7 bases, and 6 bases separated the two germline ends. CDR3 length equals 13 residues. CDR3 bases: TGTGCCAGCAGCTTAGATTTGGGCGGGGAGCTGTTTTTT. Amino acids: CASSLDLGGELFF. Complete variable domain (other parts from reference TRBV11-2 and TRBJ2-2): EAGVAQSPRYKIIEKRQSVAFWCNPISGHATLYWYQQILGQGPKLLIQFQNNGVVDDSQLPKDRFSAERLKGVDSTLKIQPAKLEDSAVYLCASSLDLGGELFFGEGSRLTVL.

The gene calls are TRBV30 and TRBJ2-1; D might be TRBD1 (5 bases). Trimming removed 3 bases from V and 5 bases from J, with 11 bases in between. Germline lookup yields CDR1 GTSNPN and CDR2 SVGIG (reference sequence). The CDR3 contains 13 residues. CDR3 nucleotide sequence: TGTGCCTGGAGCCTTGACAGAAACAATGAGCAGTTCTTC. Translating gives CAWSLDRNNEQFF.

The V and J genes are TRBV27 and TRBJ1-1, with D unresolved. Looked up from germline, CDR1 is MNHEY and CDR2 is SMNVEV (reference sequence). The CDR3 consists of 13 residues. V lost 7 bases to trimming and J lost 4 bases, with 13 bases between them. CDR3 sequence (DNA): TGTGCCAGCACCGCCGGGATGGCCACTGAAGCTTTCTTT. Protein product: CASTAGMATEAFF.

This rearrangement joins TRBV2 to TRBJ2-7; 7 nucleotides agree with TRBD1. V was clipped by 10 bases and J by 0 bases; unmatched bases: 6. CDR3 length: 13 residues. Germline V lookup: CDR1 SNHLY, CDR2 FYNNEI. This CDR3 is CATTGTASYEQYF. DNA of the CDR3: TGTGCCACCACCGGGACAGCCTCCTACGAGCAGTACTTC.

The chain links TRBV28 to TRBJ2-7; weak D call: TRBD2 (6 bases). V lost 4 bases and J lost 3, with 16 bases in between. The germline gives CDR1 MDHEN, CDR2 SYDVKM. CDR3 size: 15 residues. DNA of the CDR3: TGTGCCAGCAGTTCACAACGGTGGAGGGGCTACGAGCAGTACTTC. Translating it yields CASSSQRWRGYEQYF.

The rearrangement uses TRBV13 and TRBJ2-5; no clear D. The CDR3 consists of 12 residues. The ends were cut back, 5 bases at V and 5 bases at J, with 9 bases in the middle. CDR1 is PRHDT, CDR2 FYEKMQ, per germline (reference sequence). The chain's CDR3 is CASSADWETQYF. Here the CDR3 DNA reads TGTGCCAGCAGCGCCGACTGGGAGACCCAGTACTTC. The complete variable domain, with remaining parts taken from reference TRBV13 and TRBJ2-5, reads AAGVIQSPRHLIKEKRETATLKCYPIPRHDTVYWYQQGPGQDPQFLISFYEKMQSDKGSIPDRFSAQQFSDYHSELNMSSLELGDSALYFCASSADWETQYFGPGTRLLVL.

The genes are TRBV10-2 and TRBJ2-3; possibly TRBD2 for D (5 bases). V lost 3 bases to trimming and J lost 2 bases, with 12 bases between them. Germline lookup yields CDR1 WSHSY and CDR2 SAAADI. CDR3 size: 15 residues. Written as DNA, the CDR3 is TGCGCCAGCAGTGATGGAGACTACCCCACAGATACGCAGTATTTT. Protein sequence: CASSDGDYPTDTQYF.

J is TRBJ1-1 and V is TRBV27; 8 nucleotides align to TRBD1. Looked up from germline, CDR1 is MNHEY and CDR2 is SMNVEV (reference sequence). The CDR3 consists of 14 residues. Trimming cost V 9 bases and J 3 bases; bases outside gene matches: 9. CDR3 protein: CASPGGAGDTEAFF. DNA of the CDR3: TGTGCCAGTCCAGGGGGCGCAGGGGACACTGAAGCTTTCTTT.

The gene calls are TRBV29-1 and TRBJ2-3; D perhaps matches TRBD2 (5 bases). This CDR3 has 13 residues. Trimming took 4 bases from V and 1 from J, leaving 9 bases between them. Germline CDR1 SQVTM, CDR2 ANQGSEA. The CDR3 nucleotides read TGCAGCGTTGTCTCCGGGGGCACAGATACGCAGTATTTT. The encoded protein is CSVVSGGTDTQYF.

The sample holds a few counts of this clonotype. J is TRBJ2-1 and V is TRBV4-3; D is unresolved. V shed 1 base and J shed 3 bases, with 7 bases lying between them. This CDR3 contains 14 residues. Looked up from germline, CDR1 is LGHNA and CDR2 is YSLEER. The CDR3 loop is CASSQARFYNEQFF. CDR3 nucleotides: TGCGCCAGCAGCCAAGCGCGGTTCTACAATGAGCAGTTCTTC.

A few counts support this clonotype. The chain is built from TRBV6-2 or TRBV6-3 and TRBJ1-1; D remains unclear. Trimming cost V 6 bases and J 4 bases, with 9 bases left between them. CDR3 size: 12 residues. CDR1 MNHEY and CDR2 SVGEGT come from the germline V gene. The CDR3 is CASRDGVTEAFF. Written as DNA, the CDR3 is TGTGCCAGCAGAGATGGGGTCACTGAAGCTTTCTTT.

The V gene is TRBV27, the J gene TRBJ2-7, with D possibly TRBD1 on 6 matching bases. The CDR3 is 16 amino acids. Germline CDR1 is MNHEY and CDR2 is SMNVEV (reference sequence). Trimming removed 10 bases at V and 1 base at J, with 23 bases between. DNA of the CDR3: TGTGCCACCATGGAAGCCGGGACACCTACTTCCTACGAGCAGTACTTC. Residues: CATMEAGTPTSYEQYF.

V is TRBV6-5 and J is TRBJ1-2, with 7 bases identical to TRBD1. Per the germline V gene, CDR1 is MNHEY and CDR2 is SVGAGI. Trimming removed 5 bases from V and 7 bases from J; junction bases left unmatched: 7. CDR3 length: 13 residues. The CDR3 region has the DNA TGTGCCAGCAGTCCTACAGGGGTGCTTGGCTACACCTTC. The encoded protein is CASSPTGVLGYTF.

CDR3 nucleotides: TGTGCCACCAGTGACTCCACAGGGGTTGGCAATCAGCCCCAGCATTTT. Amino acids: CATSDSTGVGNQPQHF. The rearrangement joins TRBV24-1 to TRBJ1-5; TRBD1 aligns across 7 bases. The CDR3 is made up of 16 amino acids. CDR1 is KGHDR and CDR2 is SFDVKD in the germline V gene. Trimming took 4 bases from V and 2 from J; bases not matched to a gene: 7.

V and J are TRBV12-3 or TRBV12-4 and TRBJ2-1, with 16 bases that match TRBD2. The CDR3 sequence is 19 residues long. V dropped 5 bases and J dropped 7; count of bases not matched to a gene: 14. The CDR3: CASSASGTSGRAVINEQFF. The DNA for the CDR3 is TGTGCCAGCAGTGCCTCCGGGACTAGCGGGAGGGCCGTCATTAATGAGCAGTTCTTC.

The chain carries TRBV27 and TRBJ1-5; D is unclear. V was shortened by 3 bases and J by 6 bases, with 12 bases between the two germline ends. CDR1 and CDR2 (germline): MNHEY, SMNVEV (reference sequence). This CDR3 contains 14 residues. In DNA form, the CDR3 reads TGTGCCAGCAGTTTGGACGGGTTGACTCAGCCCCAGCATTTT. Encoded protein: CASSLDGLTQPQHF.

This clonotype turned up a few times. The V and J genes are TRBV4-1 and TRBJ2-7; 7 bases are a match to TRBD1. The germline CDR1 and CDR2 sequences are MGHRA and YSYEKL. The CDR3 contains 14 residues. J gave up 0 bases and V 6 bases, and 5 bases lay outside the gene matches. The CDR3 loop is CASSLRDSSYEQYF. The DNA for the CDR3 is TGCGCCAGCAGTCTCCGGGACAGCTCCTACGAGCAGTACTTC.

This chain connects TRBV14 to TRBJ2-2, with D hard to call. The CDR3 length is 13 residues. V lost 4 bases, J lost 3 bases, and 6 bases lay in between. Germline V gene lookup returns CDR1 SGHDN and CDR2 FVKESK. CDR3 DNA: TGTGCCAGCAGCCGACCCGACACCGGGGAGCTGTTTTTT. It codes for CASSRPDTGELFF.

The rearrangement links TRBV6-1 to TRBJ1-1; D gene unclear. Trimming removed 6 bases from V and 0 bases from J, with 17 bases in between. Germline V gene lookup returns CDR1 MNHNS and CDR2 SASEGT. The CDR3 runs to 16 residues. CDR3: CASRPPRDTLNTEAFF. The CDR3 coding sequence is TGTGCCAGCAGACCCCCCCGAGACACTTTGAACACTGAAGCTTTCTTT.

The chain employs TRBV2 and TRBJ1-5, with 9 bases identical to TRBD1. The V segment lost 4 bases and the J segment 0 bases; nucleotides outside the gene matches: 1. The CDR3 covers 15 residues. The V gene's germline CDR1 is SNHLY and CDR2 FYNNEI. The CDR3 nucleotides are TGTGCCAGCAGTGGACAGGGGGTTAGCAATCAGCCCCAGCATTTT. Translation: CASSGQGVSNQPQHF.

The rearrangement uses TRBV7-8 and TRBJ2-7; 13 bases align to TRBD2. The length of the CDR3 is 16 residues. Trimming removed 5 bases from V and 1 base from J; junction bases left unmatched: 5. Germline CDR1 reads SGHVS; CDR2 reads FQNEAQ. The CDR3 DNA reads as TGTGCCAGCAGCGGCCGGACTAGCGGGGGTTCCTACGAGCAGTACGTC. It translates to CASSGRTSGGSYEQYV.

This clonotype has a handful of counts. The chain recombines TRBV5-4 with TRBJ1-2, with D tentatively TRBD1 (5 bases). Germline assignment: CDR1 SGHNT and CDR2 YYREEE (reference sequence). The CDR3 spans 12 residues. Trimming took off 1 base at V and 8 bases at J, with 9 bases between the two ends. The CDR3 DNA follows: TGTGCCAGCAGCTTGACAGGTTGGGGCTACACCTTC. It specifies CASSLTGWGYTF.

V usage is TRBV20-1 and J usage is TRBJ1-2; 10 bases fit TRBD1. This CDR3 spans 16 amino acids. CDR1 is DFQATT and CDR2 is SNEGSKA in the germline V gene (reference sequence). V trimming: 3 bases; J trimming: 6 bases; junction bases outside the gene matches: 13. The CDR3 is CSASSFGTGARHGYTF. Here the CDR3 DNA reads TGCAGTGCTAGTAGTTTCGGGACAGGGGCGAGGCATGGCTACACCTTC.

The sample holds a few counts of this clonotype. The chain carries TRBV13 and TRBJ1-6, with TRBD1 matching 7 bases. With V trimmed by 6 bases and J by 8 bases, 7 bases remained unmatched. Germline CDR1 and CDR2: PRHDT and FYEKMQ (reference sequence). The CDR3 covers 14 residues. CDR3 DNA sequence: TGTGCCAGCAGTGACCGACAGGGAGATTCACCCCTCCACTTT. Amino acids: CASSDRQGDSPLHF. Variable domain in full (rest from reference TRBV13 and TRBJ1-6): AAGVIQSPRHLIKEKRETATLKCYPIPRHDTVYWYQQGPGQDPQFLISFYEKMQSDKGSIPDRFSAQQFSDYHSELNMSSLELGDSALYFCASSDRQGDSPLHFGNGTRLTVT.

In the case of this clonotype: One end of the junction varies from germline; a read error may be responsible. The chain is built from TRBV7-7 and TRBJ2-1; a weak D match, TRBD1 (6 bases). Germline V lookup: CDR1 SSHAT, CDR2 FNYEAQ (reference sequence). This CDR3 spans 13 amino acids. CDR3 in amino acids: CASSSDSGNEQFF. The CDR3 DNA reads as TGTGCTAGCAGCTCGGACAGTGGGAATGAGCAGTTCTTC.